A single sample is the source of the 20 T cell receptor beta chains below, sequenced in a study of T-cell reconstitution after alpha-beta-depleted transplantation in children. Preparation of the TCRbeta library used unique molecular identifiers. TCRdb fed the PCR reads into MiXCR, producing one record per CDR3 protein. The sample holds fewer than 750,000 distinct CDR3 sequences, 25% to 30% seen once. Sequenced here: PBMCs, sampled before TCRalphabeta/CD19-depleted stem cell transplant. The source is a boy in the first two years of life with Wiskott-Aldrich syndrome, due to receive a stem cell transplant.

In this sample, this clonotype turned up a few times. This chain connects TRBV3-1 to TRBJ2-2, with no clear D. The ends were cut back, 3 bases at V and 0 bases at J, with 5 bases in the middle. The CDR3 totals 14 residues. Germline-derived CDR1 and CDR2 are LGHDT and YNNKEL (reference sequence). CDR3 protein: CASSQKANTGELFF. The CDR3 coding sequence is TGTGCCAGCAGCCAGAAGGCGAACACCGGGGAGCTGTTTTTT.

The V and J genes are TRBV7-9 and TRBJ1-3; D not certain. CDR1 is SEHNR and CDR2 is FQNEAQ in the germline V gene (reference sequence). Trimming stripped 3 bases from V and 4 bases from J, with 7 bases between. This CDR3 comprises 13 residues. The DNA of the CDR3 is TGTGCCAGCAGCTTCTTACAGGGAAACACCATATATTTT. It yields the protein CASSFLQGNTIYF.

This clonotype showed up just a few times. V is TRBV10-3 and J is TRBJ2-1, with 11 bases matching TRBD2. The germline V gene encodes CDR1 ENHRY and CDR2 SYGVKD. The junction had 9 bases not matched to a gene; V was cut back by 4 bases and J by 7 bases. This CDR3 has 16 residues. The CDR3: CAISGSTSGTRNEQFF. DNA for the CDR3: TGTGCCATCAGTGGCTCGACTAGCGGGACGAGAAATGAGCAGTTCTTC.

The rearrangement joins TRBV20-1 to TRBJ2-4; D gene ambiguous. Germline V gene lookup returns CDR1 DFQATT and CDR2 SNEGSKA (reference sequence). Trimming removed 0 bases at V and 6 bases at J, with 9 bases between. This CDR3 has 13 residues. Here the CDR3 reads CSARDLVGNIQYF. CDR3 sequence (DNA): TGCAGTGCTAGAGATCTGGTTGGAAACATTCAGTACTTC.

The chain joins TRBV20-1 to TRBJ2-7, with a tentative D call TRBD2 (6 bases). Germline V gene lookup returns CDR1 DFQATT and CDR2 SNEGSKA (reference sequence). The V gene lost 6 bases and the J gene lost 4 bases, with 16 bases spanning the gap. The CDR3 has 13 amino acids. CDR3 in DNA: TGCAGTGCCACCGGCGGGGATCCTTACGAGCAGTACTTC. Its protein is CSATGGDPYEQYF.

The J gene is TRBJ1-1, the V gene TRBV14, with unresolved D. CDR3 length: 13 amino acids. Germline-derived CDR1 and CDR2 are SGHDN and FVKESK. Trimming left V 3 bases short and J 1 base short, with 6 bases between. CDR3 in amino acids: CASSHSRNTEAFF. The CDR3 DNA follows: TGTGCCAGCAGCCACTCAAGGAACACTGAAGCTTTCTTT.

The CDR3 nucleotides read TGCGCCAGCAGCTCCCGGGTCGACACCGGGGAGCTGTTTTTT. Translating gives CASSSRVDTGELFF. The chain carries TRBV5-1 and TRBJ2-2; D gene ambiguous. Trimming left V 3 bases short and J 3 bases short, with 9 bases between. Germline V CDR1 and CDR2: SGHRS, YFSETQ. There are 14 residues in the CDR3.

The chain has TRBV4-1 and TRBJ2-7; TRBD1 matches 10 bases. V lost 4 bases to trimming and J lost 6 bases; unmatched junction nucleotides: 6. CDR3 length: 14 residues. The germline V gene has CDR1 MGHRA and CDR2 YSYEKL. The CDR3 DNA sequence: TGCGCCAGCAGCCTTCCGGGACAGGGGTTCGAGCAGTACTTC. Translation: CASSLPGQGFEQYF.

This clonotype was observed a handful of times. The V and J genes are TRBV6-1 and TRBJ1-2; TRBD1 is a possible D gene (5 bases). Germline CDR1 is MNHNS and CDR2 is SASEGT. V lost 5 bases and J lost 7, with 17 bases in between. The CDR3 sequence is 14 residues long. In DNA form, the CDR3 reads TGTGCCAGCAGTCTGGGACGGTCTGTAAGTGGCTACACCTTC. Translated: CASSLGRSVSGYTF.

This clonotype appeared a single time. V gene TRBV5-5 combines with J gene TRBJ1-5; D is unclear. Germline V gives CDR1 SGHKS, CDR2 YYEKEE (reference sequence). V lost 4 bases, J lost 0 bases, and 14 bases lay in between. CDR3 length: 16 residues. CDR3 in DNA: TGTGCCAGCAGCCTTGGACGGACGTATAGCAATCAGCCCCAGCATTTT. Residues: CASSLGRTYSNQPQHF. The full variable domain, rest sourced from reference TRBV5-5 and TRBJ1-5, is DAGVTQSPTHLIKTRGQQVTLRCSPISGHKSVSWYQQVLGQGPQFIFQYYEKEERGRGNFPDRFSARQFPNYSSELNVNALLLGDSALYLCASSLGRTYSNQPQHFGDGTRLSIL.

For the CDR3, the DNA is TGCGCCAGCAGCTTGCGGGGACTAGCGGGATCGGTACCCCAGTACTTC. It is translated as CASSLRGLAGSVPQYF. The V gene is TRBV5-1, the J gene TRBJ2-5; 13 positions agree with TRBD2. Unmatched junction bases numbered 9, after V lost 1 base and J lost 9 bases. The CDR3 spans 16 residues. Germline V gene data show CDR1 as SGHRS and CDR2 as YFSETQ.

CDR3 nucleotides: TGTGCCAGCAGCTTCCTGGGACTAGCGGGAGGGGCTAGCACAGATACGCAGTATTTT. Translating gives CASSFLGLAGGASTDTQYF. V gene TRBV11-2 combines with J gene TRBJ2-3; 16 bases are shared with TRBD2. This CDR3 spans 19 amino acids. Germline values: CDR1 SGHAT, CDR2 FQNNGV. Germline trimming cut 3 bases from V and 0 bases from J; bases unmatched to any gene: 6.

This clonotype was seen only a few times. The genes are TRBV20-1 and TRBJ1-2; 7 nucleotides align to TRBD1. Germline CDR1 DFQATT, CDR2 SNEGSKA (reference sequence). This CDR3 is built from 13 residues. V trimming: 0 bases; J trimming: 12 bases; junction bases outside the gene matches: 10. DNA for the CDR3: TGCAGTGCTAGAGAGTGGACAGGCCTCGGGCACACCTTC. This codes for CSAREWTGLGHTF.

The V gene is TRBV5-1, the J gene TRBJ1-5, with D possibly being TRBD1 (5 bases). CDR1 and CDR2 (germline): SGHRS, YFSETQ. This CDR3 region has 16 residues. V dropped 4 bases and J dropped 6 bases, with 20 bases sitting between them. CDR3 DNA sequence: TGCGCCAGCAGCCTGGATGGGGCCGGCGGGGGTCAGCCCCAGCATTTT. It specifies CASSLDGAGGGQPQHF.

The sample holds a few counts of this clonotype. CDR3 in DNA: TGTGCCAGCAGCTTCCCAGGGGGAAGCTCTGGAAACACCATATATTTT. It translates to CASSFPGGSSGNTIYF. V gene TRBV7-9 combines with J gene TRBJ1-3; 7 nucleotides agree with TRBD1. This CDR3 region has 16 residues. Germline lookup yields CDR1 SEHNR and CDR2 FQNEAQ (reference sequence). V trimming: 3 bases; J trimming: 0 bases; junction bases outside the gene matches: 5. Full variable domain (rest looked up from reference TRBV7-9 and TRBJ1-3): DTGVSQNPRHKITKRGQNVTFRCDPISEHNRLYWYRQTLGQGPEFLTYFQNEAQLEKSRLLSDRFSAERPKGSFSTLEIQRTEQGDSAMYLCASSFPGGSSGNTIYFGEGSWLTVV.

This chain connects TRBV18 to TRBJ1-5, with D perhaps TRBD1 (5 bases). The CDR3 loop spans 15 amino acids. Germline V gene sequence: CDR1 KGHSH, CDR2 LQKENI. V was trimmed by 1 base and J by 6 bases, leaving 13 bases between them. This chain's CDR3 is CASSPRGGEGQPQHF. The CDR3 bases are TGTGCCAGCTCACCACGGGGAGGGGAGGGTCAGCCCCAGCATTTT.

This clonotype has more than one count but fewer than ten. The rearrangement joins TRBV28 to TRBJ2-3; the D gene is possibly TRBD2 (5 bases). With 6 bases removed from V and 1 base from J, the gap between germline ends came to 11 bases. The germline CDR1 and CDR2 sequences are MDHEN and SYDVKM. The CDR3 is 14 amino acids. The CDR3 DNA reads TGTGCCAGCAGCCCTGAAGCGGGCACAGATACGCAGTATTTT. Translated: CASSPEAGTDTQYF.

The sample holds a few counts of this clonotype. V gene TRBV20-1 combines with J gene TRBJ2-1; D unclear. CDR1 and CDR2 from the germline V gene are DFQATT and SNEGSKA (reference sequence). This CDR3 spans 13 amino acids. Trimming took 6 bases from V and 6 from J, leaving 15 bases between them. The CDR3 sequence: CSANLLITNEQFF. CDR3 sequence (DNA): TGCAGTGCGAACCTTCTTATCACCAATGAGCAGTTCTTC.

The chain joins TRBV27 to TRBJ2-7, with D perhaps matching TRBD2 (6 bases). V was cut by 6 bases and J by 4 bases, with 13 bases left in between. This CDR3 spans 13 amino acids. CDR1 is MNHEY and CDR2 is SMNVEV in the germline V gene (reference sequence). CDR3 DNA: TGTGCCAGCAGCCGGGACTCCGTATACGAGCAGTACTTC. This encodes CASSRDSVYEQYF.

The V and J genes are TRBV5-1 and TRBJ2-7; TRBD1 is a possible D gene (5 bases). Germline V gives CDR1 SGHRS, CDR2 YFSETQ. Trimming left V 2 bases short and J 3 bases short, with 21 bases between. The length of the CDR3 is 17 residues. This chain's CDR3 is CASSFRHPDKFNYEQYF. CDR3 DNA: TGCGCCAGCAGCTTTCGGCACCCGGACAAATTCAACTACGAGCAGTACTTC.